The 21 T cell receptor beta chains below were found in one sample sequenced in a study of long-term antiretroviral therapy in people with HIV (dated by TCRdb to 2022 to 2024). The immunoSEQ hsTCRB v3.0 assay was used at survey level resolution for TRB variable region sequencing. What TCRdb holds here is the immuneACCESS table cut down to in-frame rearrangements. Part of the clones is not present; checked against another copy, under half of the missing clones reflect an unresolved V gene, and the others are unexplained. The sample has under 50,000 clones on record, approximately 86% of them singletons. Of the sample, around 3.9% falls within the top ten clones. The starting material was unsorted PBMCs, obtained just before starting antiretroviral therapy. Receptor source: a woman under 30 with HIV.

V and J are TRBV7-9 and TRBJ1-3, with 9 bases aligning to TRBD1. CDR3 length equals 15 residues. V lost 5 bases and J lost 0; bases outside the gene matches: 2. The germline V gene has CDR1 SEHNR and CDR2 FQNEAQ (reference sequence). The CDR3 is CASSHRGRSGNTIYF. In nucleotides, the CDR3 is TGTGCCAGCAGCCACAGGGGGCGCTCTGGAAACACCATATATTTT.

The genes are TRBV28 and TRBJ2-5; no firm D call. Germline CDR1 is MDHEN and CDR2 is SYDVKM. V lost 8 bases and J lost 4, with 8 bases in between. The CDR3 sequence is 11 residues long. CDR3 sequence: CASSNLETQYF. DNA of the CDR3: TGTGCCAGCTCCAACTTAGAGACCCAGTACTTC.

The gene calls are TRBV27 and TRBJ2-7; 7 bases align to TRBD2. The CDR3 is 15 residues long. The trim removed 2 bases at V and 3 bases at J, leaving 7 bases unmatched. Looked up from germline, CDR1 is MNHEY and CDR2 is SMNVEV (reference sequence). CDR3 DNA: TGTGCCAGCAGTTTACGGGGCCCGGGGGGCTACGAGCAGTACTTC. It codes for CASSLRGPGGYEQYF.

The chain uses TRBV11-2 and TRBJ1-2; the D gene is possibly TRBD1 (6 bases). The CDR3 is made up of 13 amino acids. Trimming stripped 5 bases from V and 5 bases from J, with 12 bases between. Germline V gene lookup returns CDR1 SGHAT and CDR2 FQNNGV. In DNA, the CDR3 is TGTGCCAGCAGCCGGGGGCAGGGTTATGGCTACACCTTC. Translation gives CASSRGQGYGYTF. The whole variable domain, remainder taken from reference TRBV11-2 and TRBJ1-2, is EAGVAQSPRYKIIEKRQSVAFWCNPISGHATLYWYQQILGQGPKLLIQFQNNGVVDDSQLPKDRFSAERLKGVDSTLKIQPAKLEDSAVYLCASSRGQGYGYTFGSGTRLTVV.

The V gene is TRBV19, the J gene TRBJ1-3; D remains ambiguous. Looked up from germline, CDR1 is LNHDA and CDR2 is SQIVND (reference sequence). CDR3 length: 13 residues. The V and J ends lost 2 bases and 8 bases respectively, with 10 bases between them. CDR3 amino acids: CASSIPGRDTIYF. The CDR3 DNA sequence: TGTGCCAGTAGTATACCCGGGAGGGACACCATATATTTT.

This clone was seen a single time. The chain carries TRBV2 and TRBJ2-6, with D possibly TRBD2 on 5 matching bases. The CDR3 has 14 residues. Germline V CDR1 and CDR2: SNHLY, FYNNEI. The germline V and J ends were trimmed by 7 bases and 1 base, with 8 bases remaining between them. As DNA, the CDR3 is TGTGCCAGCACAAGGAGGTCTGGGGCCAACGTCCTGACTTTC. Protein product: CASTRRSGANVLTF.

The rearrangement uses TRBV11-2 and TRBJ1-4, with 8 bases lining up with TRBD1. CDR3 length: 18 residues. CDR1 and CDR2 (germline): SGHAT, FQNNGV. The V gene end was trimmed by 5 bases and the J gene end by 6 bases; junction bases not matched to a gene: 17. CDR3 sequence reads: CASSLTKLTGVDHEKLFF. In DNA form, the CDR3 reads TGTGCCAGCAGCCTAACAAAACTGACAGGGGTTGATCATGAAAAACTGTTTTTT. Full variable domain (missing parts from reference TRBV11-2 and TRBJ1-4): EAGVAQSPRYKIIEKRQSVAFWCNPISGHATLYWYQQILGQGPKLLIQFQNNGVVDDSQLPKDRFSAERLKGVDSTLKIQPAKLEDSAVYLCASSLTKLTGVDHEKLFFGSGTQLSVL.

The chain has TRBV6-5 and TRBJ2-1; maybe TRBD1 (6 bases). V shed 5 bases and J shed 10 bases, with 12 bases lying between them. The CDR3 runs to 12 residues. In germline, CDR1 is MNHEY, CDR2 SVGAGI. The CDR3: CASSTGSQEQFF. CDR3 DNA sequence: TGTGCCAGCAGTACAGGGAGTCAGGAGCAGTTCTTC.

The chain is built from TRBV21-1 and TRBJ1-1; no check of the table's D call, TRBD1, against the DNA was made. TRBV21-1 is a listed pseudogene. This CDR3 contains 15 residues. In DNA form, the CDR3 reads TGTGCCAGCAGCAAAGATCAGGGTGTGTTCACTGAAGCTTTCTTT. Translating it yields CASSKDQGVFTEAFF.

The chain joins TRBV13 to TRBJ2-2; no definite D call. The CDR3 has 14 amino acids. Trimming cost V 0 bases and J 1 base, with 3 bases left between them. Germline V gene sequence: CDR1 PRHDT, CDR2 FYEKMQ (reference sequence). CDR3 loop: CASSLGLNTGELFF. CDR3 in DNA: TGTGCCAGCAGCTTAGGTTTGAACACCGGGGAGCTGTTTTTT.

This chain joins TRBV7-2 and TRBJ2-7; no reliable D call. The germline V and J ends were trimmed by 4 bases and 3 bases, with 7 bases remaining between them. The CDR3 sequence is 12 residues long. Per the germline V gene, CDR1 is SGHTA and CDR2 is FQGNSA. The chain's CDR3 is CASSSTYYEQYF. In DNA, the CDR3 is TGTGCCAGCAGCTCAACTTACTACGAGCAGTACTTC.

The chain joins TRBV2 to TRBJ1-3; D uncertain. Trimming removed 6 bases from V and 1 base from J, with 13 bases in between. The CDR3 spans 15 residues. Germline V gene lookup returns CDR1 SNHLY and CDR2 FYNNEI. CDR3 DNA: TGTGCCAGCAGCTATATACGGGATTCTGGAAACACCATATATTTT. Translation gives CASSYIRDSGNTIYF.

The J gene is TRBJ1-1, the V gene TRBV7-8; D gene uncertain. This CDR3 comprises 17 residues. The V end was cut by 2 bases, the J end by 3 bases, with 19 bases between. Germline CDR1 is SGHVS and CDR2 is FQNEAQ. CDR3 region: CASSLRFRSPRDTEAFF. CDR3 nucleotides: TGTGCCAGCAGCTTACGGTTTAGGTCACCCCGGGACACTGAAGCTTTCTTT.

The chain recombines TRBV9 with TRBJ1-3; no reliable D call. The germline V gene has CDR1 SGDLS and CDR2 YYNGEE. The CDR3 consists of 15 residues. The V and J ends lost 0 bases and 0 bases respectively, with 7 bases between them. CDR3 bases: TGTGCCAGCAGCGTAGAAGGCCGCTCTGGAAACACCATATATTTT. It translates to CASSVEGRSGNTIYF.

The chain couples TRBV5-1 to TRBJ1-3, with TRBD1 as a possible D gene (5 bases). This CDR3 is 14 amino acids long. The ends were cut back, 0 bases at V and 7 bases at J, with 11 bases in the middle. Germline V CDR1 and CDR2: SGHRS, YFSETQ. The DNA for the CDR3 is TGCGCCAGCAGCTTGGACCCTGGGGGGAACACCATATATTTT. Its translation: CASSLDPGGNTIYF.

The rearrangement links TRBV6-5 to TRBJ2-1; D is possibly TRBD2 (5 bases). Per the germline V gene, CDR1 is MNHEY and CDR2 is SVGAGI. V lost 2 bases and J 10 bases, leaving 15 bases between the germline ends. CDR3 size: 14 residues. The chain's CDR3 is CASSYGSGSGEQFF. CDR3 sequence (DNA): TGTGCCAGCAGTTACGGGTCGGGGAGCGGAGAGCAGTTCTTC.

This clone was observed once. The chain uses TRBV6-5 and TRBJ1-2, with D maybe TRBD1 (6 bases). Germline CDR1 is MNHEY and CDR2 is SVGAGI. The V end lost 0 bases, the J end lost 4 bases, and 15 bases lay between the germline ends. CDR3 length equals 16 residues. CDR3 bases: TGTGCCAGCAGTTACTCCCCGGACAGACTCATCTATGGCTACACCTTC. This gives the protein CASSYSPDRLIYGYTF.

This clone has only one observation. The V and J genes are TRBV29-1 and TRBJ1-1, with 9 bases matching TRBD1. CDR1 and CDR2 (germline): SQVTM, ANQGSEA. V lost 4 bases and J lost 10; bases outside the gene matches: 4. The CDR3 length is 11 residues. The CDR3 loop reads CSVGEDRGAFF. CDR3 coding DNA: TGCAGCGTTGGTGAGGACAGGGGAGCTTTCTTT.

The gene calls are TRBV7-2 and TRBJ2-1; TRBD2 matches 9 bases. The germline V gene has CDR1 SGHTA and CDR2 FQGNSA. After removal of 5 bases from V and 0 bases from J, the junction contained 2 bases not matched to a gene. The CDR3 length is 15 residues. In nucleotides, the CDR3 is TGTGCCAGCAGCCAGGGACTAGCCTCCTACAATGAGCAGTTCTTC. Its translation is CASSQGLASYNEQFF.

The chain joins TRBV10-3 to TRBJ1-1; TRBD1 is a possible D gene (5 bases). This CDR3 has 14 residues. Per germline, CDR1 ENHRY and CDR2 SYGVKD. Between the trimmed V and J ends, which lost 6 bases and 3 bases, there was a span of 14 bases. The CDR3 loop is CAIRDSGGDTEAFF. The CDR3 coding sequence is TGTGCCATCAGGGACTCGGGGGGAGACACTGAAGCTTTCTTT.

V usage is TRBV2 and J usage is TRBJ1-5, with 7 bases identical to TRBD1. V gave up 6 bases and J gave up 5 bases; unmatched junction bases: 7. The CDR3 consists of 14 residues. CDR1 SNHLY and CDR2 FYNNEI come from the germline V gene. The CDR3 is CASRQDRNYQPQHF. CDR3 bases: TGTGCCAGCAGACAGGACAGGAATTATCAGCCCCAGCATTTT.